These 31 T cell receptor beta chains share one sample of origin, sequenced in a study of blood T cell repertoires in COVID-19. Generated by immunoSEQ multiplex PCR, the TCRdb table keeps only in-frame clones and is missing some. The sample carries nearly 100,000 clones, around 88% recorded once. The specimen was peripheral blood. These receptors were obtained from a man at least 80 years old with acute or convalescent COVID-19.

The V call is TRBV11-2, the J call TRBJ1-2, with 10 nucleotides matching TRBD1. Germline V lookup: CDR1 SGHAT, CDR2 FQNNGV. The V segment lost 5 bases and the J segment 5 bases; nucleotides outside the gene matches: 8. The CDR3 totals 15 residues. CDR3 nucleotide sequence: TGTGCCAGCAGCCAGAACCCGGGACAGGGGTATGGCTACACCTTC. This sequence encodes CASSQNPGQGYGYTF.

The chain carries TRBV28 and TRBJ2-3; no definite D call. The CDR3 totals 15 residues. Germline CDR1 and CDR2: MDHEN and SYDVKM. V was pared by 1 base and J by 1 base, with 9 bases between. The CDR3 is CASSLLAERTDTQYF. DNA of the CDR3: TGTGCCAGCAGTTTATTGGCGGAACGCACAGATACGCAGTATTTT.

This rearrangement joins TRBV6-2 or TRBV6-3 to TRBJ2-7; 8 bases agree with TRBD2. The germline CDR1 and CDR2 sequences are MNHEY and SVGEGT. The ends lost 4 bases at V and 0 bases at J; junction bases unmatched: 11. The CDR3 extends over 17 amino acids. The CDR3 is CASSSHLTSASSYEQYF. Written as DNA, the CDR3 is TGTGCCAGCAGTTCCCACCTGACTAGCGCGAGCTCCTACGAGCAGTACTTC.

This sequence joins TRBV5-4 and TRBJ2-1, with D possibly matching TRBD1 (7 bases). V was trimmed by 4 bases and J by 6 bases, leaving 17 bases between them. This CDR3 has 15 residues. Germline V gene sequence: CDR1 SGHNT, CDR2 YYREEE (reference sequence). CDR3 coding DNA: TGTGCCAGCAGCGGTGGGAGGACAGGCCTCAATGAGCAGTTCTTC. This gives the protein CASSGGRTGLNEQFF.

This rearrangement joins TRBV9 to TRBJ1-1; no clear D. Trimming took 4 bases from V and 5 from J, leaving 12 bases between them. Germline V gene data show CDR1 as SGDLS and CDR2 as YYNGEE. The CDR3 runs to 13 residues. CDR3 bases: TGTGCCAGCAGCCTTGCGGGCGAAACTGAAGCTTTCTTT. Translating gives CASSLAGETEAFF.

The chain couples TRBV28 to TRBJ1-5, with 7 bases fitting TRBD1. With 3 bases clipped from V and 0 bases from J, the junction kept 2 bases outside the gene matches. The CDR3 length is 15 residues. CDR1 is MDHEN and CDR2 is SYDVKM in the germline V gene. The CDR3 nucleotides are TGTGCCAGCAGTTTGAGACAGGGTAGCAATCAGCCCCAGCATTTT. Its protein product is CASSLRQGSNQPQHF.

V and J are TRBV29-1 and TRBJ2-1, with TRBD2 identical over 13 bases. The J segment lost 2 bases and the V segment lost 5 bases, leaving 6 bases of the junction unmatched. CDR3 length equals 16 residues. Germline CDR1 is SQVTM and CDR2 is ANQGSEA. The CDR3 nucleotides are TGCAGCGTTACCGGACTAGCGGGAGCTGCCTACAATGAGCAGTTCTTC. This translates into CSVTGLAGAAYNEQFF.

Here the CDR3 reads CASSPLGGGGALNTGELFF. The CDR3 DNA is TGTGCCAGCAGCCCTTTGGGGGGTGGGGGAGCTCTGAACACCGGGGAGCTGTTTTTT. The chain uses TRBV7-2 and TRBJ2-2; TRBD2 is a possible D gene (6 bases). V lost 5 bases and J 1 base, leaving 23 bases between the germline ends. The CDR3 loop spans 19 amino acids. CDR1 is SGHTA and CDR2 is FQGNSA in the germline V gene.

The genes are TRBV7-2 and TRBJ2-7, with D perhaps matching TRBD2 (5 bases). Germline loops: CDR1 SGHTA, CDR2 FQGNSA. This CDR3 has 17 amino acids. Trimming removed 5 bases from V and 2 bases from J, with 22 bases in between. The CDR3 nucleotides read TGTGCCAGCAGCCCACGATTAAGGACGAAGGGAGCCTACGAGCAGTACTTC. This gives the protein CASSPRLRTKGAYEQYF.

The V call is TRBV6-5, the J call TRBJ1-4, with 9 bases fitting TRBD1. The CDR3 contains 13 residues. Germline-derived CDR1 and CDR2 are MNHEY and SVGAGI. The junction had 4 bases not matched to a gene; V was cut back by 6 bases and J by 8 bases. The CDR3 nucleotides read TGTGCCAGCAGAAGGGACAGGGAGGAAAAACTGTTTTTT. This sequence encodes CASRRDREEKLFF.

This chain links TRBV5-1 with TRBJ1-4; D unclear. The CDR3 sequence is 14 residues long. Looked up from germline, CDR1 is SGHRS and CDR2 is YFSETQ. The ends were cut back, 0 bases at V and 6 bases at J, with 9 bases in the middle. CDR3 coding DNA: TGCGCCAGCAGCTTGGACAATTATGATGAAAAACTGTTTTTT. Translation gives CASSLDNYDEKLFF. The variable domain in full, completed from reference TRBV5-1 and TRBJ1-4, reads KAGVTQTPRYLIKTRGQQVTLSCSPISGHRSVSWYQQTPGQGLQFLFEYFSETQRNKGNFPGRFSGRQFSNSRSEMNVSTLELGDSALYLCASSLDNYDEKLFFGSGTQLSVL.

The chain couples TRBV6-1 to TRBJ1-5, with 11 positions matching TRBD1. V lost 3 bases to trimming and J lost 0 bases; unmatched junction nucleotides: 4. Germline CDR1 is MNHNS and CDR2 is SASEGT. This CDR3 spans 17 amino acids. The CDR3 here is CASSDRDRGFSNQPQHF. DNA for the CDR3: TGTGCCAGCAGTGACCGGGACAGGGGGTTTAGCAATCAGCCCCAGCATTTT.

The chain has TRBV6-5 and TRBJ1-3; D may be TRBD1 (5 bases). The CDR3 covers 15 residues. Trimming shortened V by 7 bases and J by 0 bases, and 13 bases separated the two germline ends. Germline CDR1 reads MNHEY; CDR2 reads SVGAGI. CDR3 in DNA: TGTGCCAGCAACACCGACAGTAGCTCTGGAAACACCATATATTTT. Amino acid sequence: CASNTDSSSGNTIYF.

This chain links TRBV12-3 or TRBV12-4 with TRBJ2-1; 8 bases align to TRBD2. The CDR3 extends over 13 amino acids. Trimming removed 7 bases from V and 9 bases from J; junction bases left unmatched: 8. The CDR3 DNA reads TGTGCCAGCAATCAACGGGGGGGAGGTGAGCAGTTCTTC. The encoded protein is CASNQRGGGEQFF.

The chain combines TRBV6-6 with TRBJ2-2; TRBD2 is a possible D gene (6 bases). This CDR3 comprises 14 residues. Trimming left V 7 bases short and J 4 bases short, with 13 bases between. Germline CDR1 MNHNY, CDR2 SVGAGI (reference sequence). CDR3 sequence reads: CASTRDGGTGELFF. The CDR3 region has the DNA TGTGCCAGCACCCGGGACGGGGGCACCGGGGAGCTGTTTTTT.

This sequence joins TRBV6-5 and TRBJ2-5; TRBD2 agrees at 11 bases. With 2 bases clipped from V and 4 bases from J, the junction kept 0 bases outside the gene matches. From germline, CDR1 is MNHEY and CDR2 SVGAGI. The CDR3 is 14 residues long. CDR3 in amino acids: CASSYLAGGETQYF. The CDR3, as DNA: TGTGCCAGCAGTTACCTAGCGGGAGGAGAGACCCAGTACTTC.

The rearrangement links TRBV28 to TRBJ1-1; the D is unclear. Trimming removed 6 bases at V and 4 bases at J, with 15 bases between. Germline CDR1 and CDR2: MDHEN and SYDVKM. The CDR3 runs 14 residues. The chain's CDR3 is CASRVRREATEAFF. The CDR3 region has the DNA TGTGCCAGCAGGGTAAGGAGGGAGGCCACTGAAGCTTTCTTT.

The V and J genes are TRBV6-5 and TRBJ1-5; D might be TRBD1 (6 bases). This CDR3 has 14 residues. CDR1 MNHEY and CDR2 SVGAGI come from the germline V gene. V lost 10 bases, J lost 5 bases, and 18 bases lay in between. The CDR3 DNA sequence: TGTGCCACCAACACTGGGACACAATATCAGCCCCAGCATTTT. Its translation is CATNTGTQYQPQHF.

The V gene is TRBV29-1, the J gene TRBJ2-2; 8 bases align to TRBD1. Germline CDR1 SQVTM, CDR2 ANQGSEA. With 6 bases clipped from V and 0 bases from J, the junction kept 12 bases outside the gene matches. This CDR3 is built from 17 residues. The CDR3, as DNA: TGCAGCGTGAACCCTTGGACAGGGAACGCGAACACCGGGGAGCTGTTTTTT. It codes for CSVNPWTGNANTGELFF.

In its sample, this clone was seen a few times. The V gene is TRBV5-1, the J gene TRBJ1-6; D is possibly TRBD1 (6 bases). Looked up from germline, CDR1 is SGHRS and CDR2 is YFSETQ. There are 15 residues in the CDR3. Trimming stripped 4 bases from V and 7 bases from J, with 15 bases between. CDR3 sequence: CASSASTGPNSPLHF. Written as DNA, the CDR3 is TGCGCCAGCAGCGCTTCGACAGGACCGAATTCACCCCTCCACTTT.

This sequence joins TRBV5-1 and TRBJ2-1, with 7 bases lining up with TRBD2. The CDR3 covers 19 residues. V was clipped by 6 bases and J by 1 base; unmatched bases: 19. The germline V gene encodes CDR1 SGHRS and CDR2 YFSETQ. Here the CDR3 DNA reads TGCGCCAGCACTAGACGGAGGGTGAATAGCGGGTCTTCCTACAATGAGCAGTTCTTC. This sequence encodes CASTRRRVNSGSSYNEQFF.

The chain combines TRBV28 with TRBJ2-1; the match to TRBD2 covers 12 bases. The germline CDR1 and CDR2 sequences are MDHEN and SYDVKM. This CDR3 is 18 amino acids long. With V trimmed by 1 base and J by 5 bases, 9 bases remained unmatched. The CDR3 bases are TGTGCCAGCAGTTTATCTAGCGGGAGGGCTACCGCAAACAATGAGCAGTTCTTC. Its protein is CASSLSSGRATANNEQFF. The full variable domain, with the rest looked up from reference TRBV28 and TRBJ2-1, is DVKVTQSSRYLVKRTGEKVFLECVQDMDHENMFWYRQDPGLGLRLIYFSYDVKMKEKGDIPEGYSVSREKKERFSLILESASTNQTSMYLCASSLSSGRATANNEQFFGPGTRLTVL.

The CDR3 spells CASTRSGTEAFF. The CDR3 DNA sequence: TGTGCCAGCACCCGGTCCGGCACTGAAGCTTTCTTT. This chain uses TRBV11-2 with TRBJ1-1; no firm D call. Per germline, CDR1 SGHAT and CDR2 FQNNGV. V lost 7 bases to trimming and J lost 4 bases, with 10 bases between them. This CDR3 contains 12 residues.

The CDR3 reads CASSLPSGSYEQYF. The CDR3 DNA sequence: TGTGCCAGCAGCTTGCCCAGCGGGAGTTACGAGCAGTACTTC. The chain employs TRBV5-6 and TRBJ2-7; TRBD2 aligns across 8 bases. The ends lost 1 base at V and 4 bases at J; junction bases unmatched: 4. The CDR3 runs to 14 residues. From germline, CDR1 is SGHDT and CDR2 YYEEEE.

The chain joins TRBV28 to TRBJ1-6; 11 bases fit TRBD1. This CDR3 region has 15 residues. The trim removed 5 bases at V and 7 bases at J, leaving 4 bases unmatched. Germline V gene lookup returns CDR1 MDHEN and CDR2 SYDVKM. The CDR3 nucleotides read TGTGCCAGCAGTCCATGGACAGGGGGCAATTCACCCCTCCACTTT. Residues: CASSPWTGGNSPLHF. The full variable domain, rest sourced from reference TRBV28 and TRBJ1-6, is DVKVTQSSRYLVKRTGEKVFLECVQDMDHENMFWYRQDPGLGLRLIYFSYDVKMKEKGDIPEGYSVSREKKERFSLILESASTNQTSMYLCASSPWTGGNSPLHFGNGTRLTVT.

The CDR3 region has the DNA TGTGCCAGCAGCTTAGCGACAGGGAAAGGAAGGTTCGCTGAAGCTTTCTTT. Its protein product is CASSLATGKGRFAEAFF. This rearrangement joins TRBV7-9 to TRBJ1-1; TRBD1 matches at 7 bases. Germline lookup yields CDR1 SEHNR and CDR2 FQNEAQ (reference sequence). This CDR3 has 17 residues. With V trimmed by 0 bases and J by 6 bases, 13 bases remained unmatched.

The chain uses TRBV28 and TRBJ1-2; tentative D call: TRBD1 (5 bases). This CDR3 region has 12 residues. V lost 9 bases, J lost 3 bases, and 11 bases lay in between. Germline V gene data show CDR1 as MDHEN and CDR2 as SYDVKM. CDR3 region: CASRGGDYGYTF. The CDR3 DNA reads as TGTGCCAGTCGCGGGGGTGACTATGGCTACACCTTC.

The CDR3 sequence: CASSQDRGGRGMETQYF. CDR3 bases: TGTGCCAGCAGCCAAGATCGAGGCGGGAGGGGCATGGAGACCCAGTACTTC. The V gene is TRBV14, the J gene TRBJ2-5, with TRBD2 matching over 9 bases. CDR3 length equals 17 residues. Germline loops: CDR1 SGHDN, CDR2 FVKESK. With 0 bases clipped from V and 5 bases from J, the junction kept 10 bases outside the gene matches.

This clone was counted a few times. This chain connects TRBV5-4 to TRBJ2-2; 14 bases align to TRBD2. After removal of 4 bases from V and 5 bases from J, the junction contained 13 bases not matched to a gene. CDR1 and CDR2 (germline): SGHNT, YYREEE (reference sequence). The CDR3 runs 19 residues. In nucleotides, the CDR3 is TGTGCCAGCAGCCGGGGACTAGCGGGAGACACAGGTTCGACCGGGGAGCTGTTTTTT. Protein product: CASSRGLAGDTGSTGELFF.

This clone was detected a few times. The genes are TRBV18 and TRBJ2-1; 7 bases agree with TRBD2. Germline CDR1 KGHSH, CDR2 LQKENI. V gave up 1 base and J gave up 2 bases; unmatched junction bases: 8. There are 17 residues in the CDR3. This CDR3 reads CASSPLGLGATYNEQFF. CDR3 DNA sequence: TGTGCCAGCTCACCACTAGGACTAGGGGCAACCTACAATGAGCAGTTCTTC.

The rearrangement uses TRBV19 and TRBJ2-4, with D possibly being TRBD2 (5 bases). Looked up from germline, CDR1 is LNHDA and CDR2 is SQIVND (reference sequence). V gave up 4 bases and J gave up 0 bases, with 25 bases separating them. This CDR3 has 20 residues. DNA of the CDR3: TGTGCCAGTAGTACCCGACTAAGTATGGGCAAAAGTCAAGCCAAAAACATTCAGTACTTC. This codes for CASSTRLSMGKSQAKNIQYF.